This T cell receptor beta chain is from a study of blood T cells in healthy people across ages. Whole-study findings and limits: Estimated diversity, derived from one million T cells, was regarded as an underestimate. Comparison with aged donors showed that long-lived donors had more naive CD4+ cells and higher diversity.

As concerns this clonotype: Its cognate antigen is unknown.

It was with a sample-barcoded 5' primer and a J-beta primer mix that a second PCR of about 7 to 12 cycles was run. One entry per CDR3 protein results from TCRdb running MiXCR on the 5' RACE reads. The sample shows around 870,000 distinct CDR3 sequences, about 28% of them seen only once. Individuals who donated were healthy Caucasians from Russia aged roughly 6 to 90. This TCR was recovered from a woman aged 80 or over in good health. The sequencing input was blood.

The CDR3 DNA sequence: TGTGCCAGCAGCTTAGCCTTAGGGGTAGCCAAAAACATTCAGTACTTC. Its translation: CASSLALGVAKNIQYF. The gene calls are TRBV7-9 and TRBJ2-4, with D possibly TRBD1 on 5 matching bases. This CDR3 contains 16 residues. Trimming left V 0 bases short and J 0 bases short, with 9 bases between. Germline lookup yields CDR1 SEHNR and CDR2 FQNEAQ (reference sequence).